The rows below give T cell receptor beta chains drawn from one sample of a study of control samples from healthy donors and cancer patients. Some clones are missing from TCRdb's copy, which holds only in-frame ones; the method was immunoSEQ multiplex PCR. The sample shows some 200,000 clones, approximately 95% of them seen only once. The sample was blood. These receptor sequences come from a man aged 18 to 29 in good health. Both conserved end residues are part of each CDR3. The order of the fields is J gene, CDR3 length, D gene, V gene, clone size, CDR3 protein, CDR3 DNA. D genes are given only for firm matches. The size field is filled for only some rows; it gives once, few, many or a size class.

>TRBJ2-4|11|.|TRBV12-3/TRBV12-4|.
CASTQSNIQYF
TGTGCCAGCACTCAAAGTAACATTCAGTACTTC
>TRBJ1-4|18|.|TRBV7-9|.
CASSLKGKTGLNNEKLFF
TGTGCCAGCAGCTTAAAAGGGAAAACGGGACTCAATAATGAAAAACTGTTTTTT
>TRBJ2-7|12|.|TRBV28|.
CARDRLMYEQYF
TGTGCCAGAGACAGGCTTATGTACGAGCAGTACTTC
>TRBJ1-2|17|TRBD1|TRBV3-1/TRBV3-2|.
CASSRFTGTGRNYGYTF
TGTGCCAGCAGCCGTTTTACAGGGACAGGGAGGAACTATGGCTACACCTTC
>TRBJ2-2|18|TRBD2|TRBV14|.
CASSQDQILAGATGELFF
TGTGCCAGCAGCCAAGATCAAATCCTAGCGGGGGCCACCGGGGAGCTGTTTTTT
>TRBJ1-4|14|.|TRBV13|.
CASSPRGLDEKLFF
TGTGCCAGCAGCCCTAGGGGGTTGGATGAAAAACTGTTTTTT
>TRBJ2-6|17|TRBD1|TRBV7-8|.
CASSLGTGSPGANVLTF
TGTGCCAGCAGCTTAGGGACAGGATCTCCTGGGGCCAACGTCCTGACTTTC
>TRBJ2-2|13|.|TRBV9|.
CASGTLTTGELFF
TGTGCCAGCGGGACATTAACGACCGGGGAGCTGTTTTTT
>TRBJ2-3|13|.|TRBV6-5|.
CASRLTGADTQYF
TGTGCCAGCAGGCTAACGGGGGCAGATACGCAGTATTTT
>TRBJ2-5|13|.|TRBV28|.
CASSLSSVKTQYF
TGTGCCAGCAGTTTATCTAGCGTGAAGACCCAGTACTTC
>TRBJ1-5|11|.|TRBV6-5|.
CASGAGEPQHF
TGTGCCAGCGGGGCCGGCGAGCCCCAGCATTTT
>TRBJ2-3|16|.|TRBV9|.
CASSGGVAVPPDTQYF
TGTGCCAGCAGCGGGGGAGTAGCGGTACCCCCAGATACGCAGTATTTT
>TRBJ1-2|17|TRBD1|TRBV14|.
CASSLRDRGSANYGYTF
TGTGCCAGCAGCCTACGGGACAGGGGGTCAGCTAACTATGGCTACACCTTC
>TRBJ1-1|13|.|TRBV27|.
CATRGASGTEAFF
TGTGCCACCAGAGGGGCCTCGGGTACTGAAGCTTTCTTT
>TRBJ2-7|15|TRBD1|TRBV6-6|.
CASRPYETGKYEQYF
TGTGCCAGCAGGCCCTACGAGACAGGGAAATACGAGCAGTACTTC
>TRBJ2-7|15|.|TRBV5-1|.
CASSLDPRSSYEQYF
TGCGCCAGCAGCTTGGACCCTCGAAGCTCCTACGAGCAGTACTTC
>TRBJ2-2|16|TRBD1|TRBV28|.
CASSGDRVWLSGELFF
TGTGCCAGCAGTGGTGACAGGGTGTGGTTATCCGGGGAGCTGTTTTTT
>TRBJ1-4|15|.|TRBV4-1|once
CASSQDSGSNEKLFF
TGCGCCAGCAGCCAAGACTCGGGCAGTAATGAAAAACTGTTTTTT